This note documents a single TCR beta chain sequence. Antigen unknown. Cells were CD45RO-negative CD62L-positive naive CD4 T cells sorted from PBMCs. This sample is part of a study of human versus mouse CDR3 diversity and MHC coevolution. The study, taken as a whole, reports: Compared with mice, human CDR3s carried more deletions and insertions on average. By iCHAO1, human TCR beta clonotypes numbered about 1.6 million, the most.

Profiling relied on immunoSEQ multiplex PCR, and the TCRdb table lists in-frame clones only, not all of them. The sample holds 60,000 or so clones, around 94% seen once. The CDR3 runs to 14 residues. V gave up 3 bases and J gave up 4 bases, with 10 bases separating them. Looked up from germline, CDR1 is MDHEN and CDR2 is SYDVKM. The chain employs TRBV28 and TRBJ1-5; no definite D call. This TCR was recovered from a person in their sixties in good health. The material sequenced was naive CD4+ T cells from blood. Subset noted: CD45RO-negative CD62L-positive naive CD4 T cells. CDR3 in DNA: TGTGCCAGCAGTTTGCAGGTAGGAAATCAGCCCCAGCATTTT. As protein: CASSLQVGNQPQHF.